These T cell receptor beta chains were read from a single sample in a study of cytomegalovirus exposure and HLA in healthy donors. Method: immunoSEQ multiplex PCR; TCRdb's copy keeps in-frame clones and lacks some. The sample gives 200,000 to 250,000 clones, 82% of which show up once; more than 5% is in the top ten. Sequenced material: PBMCs. These receptors were obtained from a middle-aged woman in good health and CMV-seropositive. The CDR3 runs from the conserved cysteine through the conserved F or W. Each record gives: V gene, J gene, clone size, D gene, CDR3 DNA, CDR3 protein. D genes are given only for firm matches. Clone size is shown for a subset of rows, as once, few, many or a class of expanded clone.

v_gene: TRBV5-6; j_gene: TRBJ1-1; abundance: -; d_gene: -; CDR3nt: TGTGCCAGCAGCTTAAACATGGAGCTTAGCCCGACTGAAGCTTTCTTT; CDR3aa: CASSLNMELSPTEAFF
v_gene: TRBV7-2; j_gene: TRBJ2-7; abundance: -; d_gene: -; CDR3nt: TGTGCCAGCAGCTCAGGGCCGTGGGAGCAGTACTTC; CDR3aa: CASSSGPWEQYF
v_gene: TRBV19; j_gene: TRBJ2-5; abundance: few; d_gene: TRBD1; CDR3nt: TGTGCCAGTAGTGATCCTCAACAGGGGATGAAAGAGACCCAGTACTTC; CDR3aa: CASSDPQQGMKETQYF
v_gene: TRBV7-2; j_gene: TRBJ2-2; abundance: -; d_gene: -; CDR3nt: TGTGCCAGCAGCTTGAAAAGACACTCTAACACCGGGGAGCTGTTTTTT; CDR3aa: CASSLKRHSNTGELFF
v_gene: TRBV5-4; j_gene: TRBJ2-7; abundance: -; d_gene: TRBD2; CDR3nt: TGTGCCAGCAGCCAGGTAGTAGCGGGGTACTACGAGCAGTACTTC; CDR3aa: CASSQVVAGYYEQYF
v_gene: TRBV5-1; j_gene: TRBJ2-7; abundance: -; d_gene: TRBD1; CDR3nt: TGCGCCAGCAGCTCCCCCCGGACAGGAGAACTTGAGCAGTACTTC; CDR3aa: CASSSPRTGELEQYF
v_gene: TRBV7-2; j_gene: TRBJ2-5; abundance: -; d_gene: TRBD2; CDR3nt: TGTGCCAGCAGCCCATGGGGGGGCCAAGAGACCCAGTACTTC; CDR3aa: CASSPWGGQETQYF
v_gene: TRBV7-2; j_gene: TRBJ2-7; abundance: -; d_gene: TRBD1; CDR3nt: TGTGCCAGCAGCTTAGCAGGGGGACAGGGGACATACGAGCAGTACTTC; CDR3aa: CASSLAGGQGTYEQYF
v_gene: TRBV9; j_gene: TRBJ2-1; abundance: -; d_gene: -; CDR3nt: TGTGCCAGCAGCGTAGTGGAGGGCATGGGATACAATGAGCAGTTCTTC; CDR3aa: CASSVVEGMGYNEQFF
v_gene: TRBV7-2; j_gene: TRBJ1-2; abundance: -; d_gene: -; CDR3nt: TGTGCCAGCAGCTTACAAGCTGACAGCATTACCTATGGCTACACCTTC; CDR3aa: CASSLQADSITYGYTF
v_gene: TRBV28; j_gene: TRBJ2-5; abundance: once; d_gene: -; CDR3nt: TGTGCCAGCAGTTTGGGTAGCCGGGAGACCCAGTACTTC; CDR3aa: CASSLGSRETQYF
v_gene: TRBV5-6; j_gene: TRBJ2-1; abundance: -; d_gene: TRBD1; CDR3nt: TGTGCCAGCAGCTTGTTGGTGACAGGGAGCTCCTACAATGAGCAGTTCTTC; CDR3aa: CASSLLVTGSSYNEQFF
v_gene: TRBV10-3; j_gene: TRBJ2-3; abundance: -; d_gene: -; CDR3nt: TGTGCCATCAGACCCACGGGTTCAGATACGCAGTATTTT; CDR3aa: CAIRPTGSDTQYF
v_gene: TRBV7-3; j_gene: TRBJ2-5; abundance: -; d_gene: TRBD2; CDR3nt: TGTGCCAGCAGTTTGACTAGCGGATACTCCTACGAACAAGAGACCCAGTACTTC; CDR3aa: CASSLTSGYSYEQETQYF
v_gene: TRBV7-2; j_gene: TRBJ1-2; abundance: -; d_gene: TRBD1; CDR3nt: TGTGCCAGCAGCTTAGCATTGGGACAGAACTATGGCTACACCTTC; CDR3aa: CASSLALGQNYGYTF
v_gene: TRBV7-6; j_gene: TRBJ2-7; abundance: -; d_gene: -; CDR3nt: TGTGCCAGCAGCTTAGAGGGGGAACTCGACGAGCAGTACTTC; CDR3aa: CASSLEGELDEQYF
v_gene: TRBV6-5; j_gene: TRBJ1-1; abundance: -; d_gene: TRBD1; CDR3nt: TGTGCCAGCAGCGACAGGGGAGCGGAAACTGAAGCTTTCTTT; CDR3aa: CASSDRGAETEAFF
v_gene: TRBV6-1; j_gene: TRBJ2-7; abundance: once; d_gene: TRBD1; CDR3nt: TGTGCCAGCAGAGGACAGGGTACCGACGAGCAGTACTTC; CDR3aa: CASRGQGTDEQYF
v_gene: TRBV6-5; j_gene: TRBJ2-1; abundance: -; d_gene: TRBD2; CDR3nt: TGTGCCAGCAGTTACCGAGCGGGGGGATACAATGAGCAGTTCTTC; CDR3aa: CASSYRAGGYNEQFF
v_gene: TRBV18; j_gene: TRBJ2-6; abundance: -; d_gene: TRBD1; CDR3nt: TGTGCCAGCTCACCTGGACAGGCAGCCTCTGGGGCCAACGTCCTGACTTTC; CDR3aa: CASSPGQAASGANVLTF
v_gene: TRBV30; j_gene: TRBJ1-5; abundance: few; d_gene: -; CDR3nt: TGTGCCTGGAGTGTATCAGGGGCCCATCAGCCCCAGCATTTT; CDR3aa: CAWSVSGAHQPQHF
v_gene: TRBV7-2; j_gene: TRBJ1-1; abundance: -; d_gene: TRBD1; CDR3nt: TGTGCCAGCAGCTTAGACGGGACAGTATCGAACACTGAAGCTTTCTTT; CDR3aa: CASSLDGTVSNTEAFF
v_gene: TRBV10-3; j_gene: TRBJ2-7; abundance: -; d_gene: TRBD1; CDR3nt: TGTGCCATCAGTAGGATTACAGGGGGCGAGCAGTACTTC; CDR3aa: CAISRITGGEQYF